This TCR beta chain was identified in a study of T cell changes during pregnancy in multiple sclerosis. Germline loops: CDR1 SGHDN, CDR2 FVKESK. The CDR3 is made up of 15 amino acids. V was cut by 1 base and J by 6 bases, with 16 bases left in between. In this sample, this clone turned up once. The protocol was immunoSEQ multiplex PCR, while the TCRdb copy is restricted to in-frame clones and leaves out a portion. In the table there are approximately 37,000 clones, roughly nine tenths of which are singletons. The TCR sequence derives from a female donor with multiple sclerosis, enrolled in a pregnancy study. Sequencing was performed on CD4+ T cells from peripheral blood mononuclear cells, taken in the first trimester of pregnancy. The gene calls are TRBV14 and TRBJ2-7, with TRBD1 as a possible D gene (6 bases). CDR3 DNA: TGTGCCAGCAGCCAAGCTTTGGGGGCGGTCGGCGAGCAGTACTTC. This sequence encodes CASSQALGAVGEQYF.